This T cell receptor (beta chain) was captured by sequencing in a study of OX40 agonist ivuxolimab in advanced cancers. About the study: While on treatment, patients had intravenous ivuxolimab at 0.01 to 10 mg/kg every 2 weeks. Earlier anti-PD-1, anti-PD-L1 or anti-CTLA-4 therapy was permitted; 40% had received some. Of the patients, three showed partial responses, one with hepatocellular carcinoma and two with cutaneous melanoma.

TCRdb's table, derived via immunoSEQ multiplex PCR, lists solely in-frame clones and lacks some. The sample has approximately 50,000 clones, about 85% seen once; the top ten hold around 0.8%. Study outcomes and limitations: Blood T cells, both CD4+ and CD8+, expanded clonally by week 6 at 0.1 to 3.0 mg/kg.

Worth noting for this clone: Its antigen is unknown.

Trimming removed 0 bases at V and 10 bases at J, with 16 bases between. This CDR3 comprises 15 residues. From germline, CDR1 is KGHSH and CDR2 LQKENI. Source: CD4+ or CD8+ T cells sorted from blood, taken in a trial of the OX40 agonist ivuxolimab. This TCR derives from an adult with an advanced solid tumor such as melanoma, head and neck, liver or kidney cancer. V gene TRBV18 combines with J gene TRBJ2-1, with a weak D call TRBD2 (5 bases). CDR3 loop: CASSPPRGGPYEQFF. The CDR3 DNA is TGTGCCAGCTCACCACCCAGAGGAGGCCCCTACGAGCAGTTCTTC. The full variable domain, in which reference TRBV18 and TRBJ2-1 provide the parts outside the CDR3, is NAGVMQNPRHLVRRRGQEARLRCSPMKGHSHVYWYRQLPEEGLKFMVYLQKENIIDESGMPKERFSAEFPKEGPSILRIQQVVRGDSAAYFCASSPPRGGPYEQFFGPGTRLTVL.